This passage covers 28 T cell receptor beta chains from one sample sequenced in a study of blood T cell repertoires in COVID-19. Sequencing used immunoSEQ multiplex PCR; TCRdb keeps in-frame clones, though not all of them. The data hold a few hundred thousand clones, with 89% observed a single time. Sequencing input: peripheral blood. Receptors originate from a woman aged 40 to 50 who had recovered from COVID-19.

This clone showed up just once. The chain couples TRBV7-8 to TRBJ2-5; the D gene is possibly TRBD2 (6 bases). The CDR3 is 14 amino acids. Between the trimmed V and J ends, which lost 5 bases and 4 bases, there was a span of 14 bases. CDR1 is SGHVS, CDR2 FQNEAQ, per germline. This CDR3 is CASSPRRGSETQYF. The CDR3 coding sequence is TGTGCCAGCAGCCCCCGGAGGGGATCAGAGACCCAGTACTTC.

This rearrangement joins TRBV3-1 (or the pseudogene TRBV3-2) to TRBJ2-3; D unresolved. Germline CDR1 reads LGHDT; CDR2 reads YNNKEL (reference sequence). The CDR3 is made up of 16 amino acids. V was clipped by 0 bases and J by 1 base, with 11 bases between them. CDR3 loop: CASSQDKLAGTDTQYF. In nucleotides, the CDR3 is TGTGCCAGCAGCCAAGATAAATTAGCCGGCACAGATACGCAGTATTTT.

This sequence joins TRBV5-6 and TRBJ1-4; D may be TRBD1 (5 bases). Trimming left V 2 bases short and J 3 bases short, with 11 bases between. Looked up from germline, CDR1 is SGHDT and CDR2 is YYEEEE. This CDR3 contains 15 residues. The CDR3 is CASSFGAVSNEKLFF. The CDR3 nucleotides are TGTGCCAGCAGCTTTGGGGCCGTCTCTAATGAAAAACTGTTTTTT.

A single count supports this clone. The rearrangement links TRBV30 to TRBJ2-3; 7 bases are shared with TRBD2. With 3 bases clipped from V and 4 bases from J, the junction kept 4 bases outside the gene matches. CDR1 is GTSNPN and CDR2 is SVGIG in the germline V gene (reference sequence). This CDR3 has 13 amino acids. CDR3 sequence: CAWRHSGADTQYF. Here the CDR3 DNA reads TGTGCCTGGAGGCACAGCGGGGCAGATACGCAGTATTTT.

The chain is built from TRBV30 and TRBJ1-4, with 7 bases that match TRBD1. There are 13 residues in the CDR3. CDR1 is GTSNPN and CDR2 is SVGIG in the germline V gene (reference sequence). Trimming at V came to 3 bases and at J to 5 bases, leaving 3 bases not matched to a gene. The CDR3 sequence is CAWSLGQNEKLFF. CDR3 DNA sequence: TGTGCCTGGAGCCTGGGACAGAATGAAAAACTGTTTTTT.

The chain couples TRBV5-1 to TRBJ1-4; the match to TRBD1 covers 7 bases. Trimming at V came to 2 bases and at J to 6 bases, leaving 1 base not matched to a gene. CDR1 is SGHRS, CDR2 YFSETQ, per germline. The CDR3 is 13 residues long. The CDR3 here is CASSFGTDEKLFF. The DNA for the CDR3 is TGCGCCAGCAGCTTCGGGACAGATGAAAAACTGTTTTTT.

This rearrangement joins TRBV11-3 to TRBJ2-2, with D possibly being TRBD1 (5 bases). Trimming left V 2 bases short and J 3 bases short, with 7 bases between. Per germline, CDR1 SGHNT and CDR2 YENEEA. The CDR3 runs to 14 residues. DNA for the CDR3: TGTGCCAGCAGCTTACAGGGTGACACCGGGGAGCTGTTTTTT. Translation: CASSLQGDTGELFF.

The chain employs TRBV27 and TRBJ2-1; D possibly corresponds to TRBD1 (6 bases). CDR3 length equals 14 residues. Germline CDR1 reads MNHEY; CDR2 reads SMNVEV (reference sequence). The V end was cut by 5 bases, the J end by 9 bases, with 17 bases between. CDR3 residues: CASSIRDADSEQFF. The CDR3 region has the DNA TGTGCCAGCAGTATCCGGGACGCGGACAGTGAGCAGTTCTTC.

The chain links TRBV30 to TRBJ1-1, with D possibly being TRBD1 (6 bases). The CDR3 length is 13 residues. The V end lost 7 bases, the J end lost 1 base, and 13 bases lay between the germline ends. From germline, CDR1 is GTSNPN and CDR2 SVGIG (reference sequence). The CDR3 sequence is CASFKGQNTEAFF. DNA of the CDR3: TGTGCCTCTTTCAAGGGACAGAACACTGAAGCTTTCTTT.

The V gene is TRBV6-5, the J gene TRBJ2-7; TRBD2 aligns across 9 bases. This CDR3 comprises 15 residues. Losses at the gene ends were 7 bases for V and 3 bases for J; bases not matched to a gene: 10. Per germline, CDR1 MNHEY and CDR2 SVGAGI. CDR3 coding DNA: TGTGCCAGCACTATTAGCGGGAGAAATGTCTACGAGCAGTACTTC. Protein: CASTISGRNVYEQYF.

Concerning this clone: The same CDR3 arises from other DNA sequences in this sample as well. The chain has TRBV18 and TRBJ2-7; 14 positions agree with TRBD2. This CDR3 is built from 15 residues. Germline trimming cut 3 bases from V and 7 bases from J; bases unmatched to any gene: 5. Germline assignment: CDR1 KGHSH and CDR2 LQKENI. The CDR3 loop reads CASSPGLAGVGEQYF. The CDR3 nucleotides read TGTGCCAGCTCACCGGGACTAGCGGGAGTAGGAGAGCAGTACTTC.

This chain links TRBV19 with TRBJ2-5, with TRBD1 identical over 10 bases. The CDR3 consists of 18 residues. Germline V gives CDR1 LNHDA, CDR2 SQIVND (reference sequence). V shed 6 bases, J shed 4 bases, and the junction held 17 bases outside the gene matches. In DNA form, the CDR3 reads TGTGCCAGTAGGGCAGCTCTAGGACAGGGGGGTTCGGGAGAGACCCAGTACTTC. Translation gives CASRAALGQGGSGETQYF.

Here the CDR3 reads CASSWGLANEQFF. The CDR3 bases are TGTGCCAGCAGTTGGGGACTGGCTAATGAGCAGTTCTTC. V and J are TRBV12-3 or TRBV12-4 and TRBJ2-1, with TRBD2 as a possible D gene (6 bases). V was cut by 4 bases and J by 7 bases, with 11 bases left in between. This CDR3 contains 13 residues.

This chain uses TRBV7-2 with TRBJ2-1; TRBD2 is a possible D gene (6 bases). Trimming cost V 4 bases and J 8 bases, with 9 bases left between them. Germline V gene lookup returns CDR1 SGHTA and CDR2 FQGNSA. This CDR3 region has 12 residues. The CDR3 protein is CASSSLAYEQFF. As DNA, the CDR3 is TGTGCCAGCAGCTCACTAGCTTATGAGCAGTTCTTC.

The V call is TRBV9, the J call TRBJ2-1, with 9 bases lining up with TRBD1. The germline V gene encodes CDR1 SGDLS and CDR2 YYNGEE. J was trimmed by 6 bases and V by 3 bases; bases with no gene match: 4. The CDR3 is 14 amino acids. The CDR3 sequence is CASSAGQGLNEQFF. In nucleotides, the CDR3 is TGTGCCAGCAGCGCTGGACAGGGGCTCAATGAGCAGTTCTTC.

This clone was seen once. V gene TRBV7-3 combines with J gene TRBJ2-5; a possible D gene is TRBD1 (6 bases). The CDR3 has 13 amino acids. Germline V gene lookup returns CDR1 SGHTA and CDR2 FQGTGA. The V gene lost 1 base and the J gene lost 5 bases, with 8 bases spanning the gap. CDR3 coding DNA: TGTGCCAGCAGCTTAAGGCAGGGGGAGACCCAGTACTTC. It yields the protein CASSLRQGETQYF.

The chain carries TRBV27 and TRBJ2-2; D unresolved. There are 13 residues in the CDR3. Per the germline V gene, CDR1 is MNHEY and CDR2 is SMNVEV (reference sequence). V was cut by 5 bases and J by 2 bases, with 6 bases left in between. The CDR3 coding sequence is TGTGCCAGCAGTGTACACAACACCGGGGAGCTGTTTTTT. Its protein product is CASSVHNTGELFF.

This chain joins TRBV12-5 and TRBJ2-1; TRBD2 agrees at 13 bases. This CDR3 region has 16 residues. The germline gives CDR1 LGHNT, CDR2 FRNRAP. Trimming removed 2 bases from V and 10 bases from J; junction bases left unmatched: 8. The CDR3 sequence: CASGLRGLAGNGEQFF. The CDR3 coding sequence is TGTGCTAGTGGTTTGAGGGGACTAGCGGGAAACGGCGAGCAGTTCTTC.

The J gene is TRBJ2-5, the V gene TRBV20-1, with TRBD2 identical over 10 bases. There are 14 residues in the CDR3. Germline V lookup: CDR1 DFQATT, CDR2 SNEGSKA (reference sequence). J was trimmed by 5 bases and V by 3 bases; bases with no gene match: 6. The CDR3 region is CSASLAGEGETQYF. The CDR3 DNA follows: TGCAGTGCTAGTCTAGCGGGAGAGGGGGAGACCCAGTACTTC.

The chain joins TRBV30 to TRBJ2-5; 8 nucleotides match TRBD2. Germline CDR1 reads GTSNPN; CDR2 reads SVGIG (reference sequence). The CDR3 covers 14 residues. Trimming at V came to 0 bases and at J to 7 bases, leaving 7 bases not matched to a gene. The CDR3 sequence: CAWSVASGWGTQYF. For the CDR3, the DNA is TGTGCCTGGAGTGTGGCTAGCGGGTGGGGGACCCAGTACTTC.

Written as DNA, the CDR3 is TGTGCCAGCAGCCAAACAGGGCAGACGAACACCGGGGAGCTGTTTTTT. The encoded protein is CASSQTGQTNTGELFF. The chain uses TRBV16 and TRBJ2-2; the D gene is possibly TRBD1 (6 bases). Per germline, CDR1 KGHSY and CDR2 FQNENV. CDR3 length: 16 residues. V dropped 2 bases and J dropped 0 bases, with 10 bases sitting between them.

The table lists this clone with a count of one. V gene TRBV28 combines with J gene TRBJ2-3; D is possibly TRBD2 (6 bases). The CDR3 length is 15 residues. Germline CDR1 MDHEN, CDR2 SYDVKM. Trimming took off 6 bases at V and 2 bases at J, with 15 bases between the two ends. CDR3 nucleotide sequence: TGTGCCAGCAGCTCTGGGACTGACCACACAGATACGCAGTATTTT. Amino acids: CASSSGTDHTDTQYF.

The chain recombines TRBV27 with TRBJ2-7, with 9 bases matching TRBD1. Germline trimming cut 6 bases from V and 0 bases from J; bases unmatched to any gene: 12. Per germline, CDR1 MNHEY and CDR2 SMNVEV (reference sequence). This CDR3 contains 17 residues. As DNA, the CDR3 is TGTGCCAGCAGATCGGACAGGGGAACGTCTAGCTCCTACGAGCAGTACTTC. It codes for CASRSDRGTSSSYEQYF.

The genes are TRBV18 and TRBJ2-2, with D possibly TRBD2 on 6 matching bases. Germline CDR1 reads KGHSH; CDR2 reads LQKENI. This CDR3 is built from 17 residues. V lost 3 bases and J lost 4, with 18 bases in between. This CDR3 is CASSPPANGGSTGELFF. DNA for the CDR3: TGTGCCAGCTCACCCCCCGCAAATGGAGGGAGCACCGGGGAGCTGTTTTTT.

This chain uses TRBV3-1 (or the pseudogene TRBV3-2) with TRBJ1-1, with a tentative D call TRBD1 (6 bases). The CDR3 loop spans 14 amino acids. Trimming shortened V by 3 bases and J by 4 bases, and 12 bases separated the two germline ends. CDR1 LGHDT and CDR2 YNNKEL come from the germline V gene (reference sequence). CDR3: CASSHDRQVTEAFF. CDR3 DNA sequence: TGTGCCAGCAGCCACGACAGGCAGGTCACTGAAGCTTTCTTT.

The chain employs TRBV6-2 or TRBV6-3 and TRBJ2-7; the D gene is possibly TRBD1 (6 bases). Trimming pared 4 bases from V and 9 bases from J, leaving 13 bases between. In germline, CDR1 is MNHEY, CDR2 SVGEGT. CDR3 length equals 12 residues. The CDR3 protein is CASSFDRTWQYF. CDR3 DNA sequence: TGTGCCAGCAGTTTTGACAGGACCTGGCAGTACTTC.

The CDR3 spells CAISERGINNSPLHF. The CDR3, as DNA: TGTGCCATCAGTGAGCGGGGGATTAATAATTCACCCCTCCACTTT. This chain joins TRBV10-3 and TRBJ1-6, with D possibly matching TRBD1 (5 bases). V lost 2 bases and J 5 bases, leaving 10 bases between the germline ends. Germline assignment: CDR1 ENHRY and CDR2 SYGVKD. The CDR3 is 15 residues long.

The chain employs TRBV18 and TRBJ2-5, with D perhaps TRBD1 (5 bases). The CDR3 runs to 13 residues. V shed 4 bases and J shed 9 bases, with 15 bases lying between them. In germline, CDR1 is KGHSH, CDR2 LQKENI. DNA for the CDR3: TGTGCCAGCTCACGGGGCAGTCCTCAGGCCCAGTACTTC. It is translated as CASSRGSPQAQYF.